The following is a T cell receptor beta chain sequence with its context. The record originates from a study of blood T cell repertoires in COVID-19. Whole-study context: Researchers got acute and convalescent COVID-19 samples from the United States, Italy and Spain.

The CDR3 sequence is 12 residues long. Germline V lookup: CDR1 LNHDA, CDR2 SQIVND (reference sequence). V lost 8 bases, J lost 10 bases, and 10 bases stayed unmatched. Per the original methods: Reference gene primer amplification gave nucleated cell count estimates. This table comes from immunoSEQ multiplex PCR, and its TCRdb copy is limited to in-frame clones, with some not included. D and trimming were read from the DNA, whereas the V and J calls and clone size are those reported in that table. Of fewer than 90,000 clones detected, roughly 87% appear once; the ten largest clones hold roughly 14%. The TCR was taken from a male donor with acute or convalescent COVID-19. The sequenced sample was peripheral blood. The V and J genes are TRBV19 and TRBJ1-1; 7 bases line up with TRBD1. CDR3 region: CASSPQGGPAFF. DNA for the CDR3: TGTGCCAGTTCCCCCCAGGGGGGTCCAGCTTTCTTT.